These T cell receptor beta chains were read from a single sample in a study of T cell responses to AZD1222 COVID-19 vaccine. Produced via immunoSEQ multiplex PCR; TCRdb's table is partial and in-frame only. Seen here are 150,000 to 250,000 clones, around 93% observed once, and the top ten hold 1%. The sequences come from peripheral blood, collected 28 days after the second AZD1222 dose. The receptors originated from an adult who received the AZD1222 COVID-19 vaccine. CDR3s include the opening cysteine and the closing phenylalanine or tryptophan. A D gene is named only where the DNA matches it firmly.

CDR3 protein: CASSKTLDTEAFF
V gene: TRBV5-1
J gene: TRBJ1-1
D gene: NA

CDR3 protein: CASSQDLAVGHKNIQYF
V gene: TRBV4-2
J gene: TRBJ2-4
D gene: NA

CDR3 protein: CASSQDWSGKLDTQYF
V gene: TRBV4-1
J gene: TRBJ2-3
D gene: NA

CDR3 protein: CASSPLAGAEQFF
V gene: TRBV12-3/TRBV12-4
J gene: TRBJ2-1
D gene: NA

CDR3 protein: CASSQYRVGQPQHF
V gene: TRBV6-5
J gene: TRBJ1-5
D gene: NA

CDR3 protein: CASGLVPGNTEAFF
V gene: TRBV12-5
J gene: TRBJ1-1
D gene: NA

CDR3 protein: CASSLSGAPGGYTF
V gene: TRBV7-3
J gene: TRBJ1-2
D gene: NA

CDR3 protein: CASSLGDRGEKLFF
V gene: TRBV5-1
J gene: TRBJ1-4
D gene: TRBD1

CDR3 protein: CAISESRPGSPLHF
V gene: TRBV10-3
J gene: TRBJ1-6
D gene: NA

CDR3 protein: CASSLGGRSYNEQFF
V gene: TRBV27
J gene: TRBJ2-1
D gene: NA

CDR3 protein: CASSPGPGDGELFF
V gene: TRBV5-4
J gene: TRBJ2-2
D gene: NA

CDR3 protein: CASKYIRDGYTF
V gene: TRBV28
J gene: TRBJ1-2
D gene: NA

CDR3 protein: CASGGRTGVETQYF
V gene: TRBV12-5
J gene: TRBJ2-5
D gene: TRBD1

CDR3 protein: CASSQDMGREPYGYTF
V gene: TRBV4-2
J gene: TRBJ1-2
D gene: NA

CDR3 protein: CASSSSHRGKGNYGYTF
V gene: TRBV27
J gene: TRBJ1-2
D gene: TRBD1

CDR3 protein: CASSQGQDLVYEQYF
V gene: TRBV5-4
J gene: TRBJ2-7
D gene: TRBD1

CDR3 protein: CAISEGGRNNEQFF
V gene: TRBV10-3
J gene: TRBJ2-1
D gene: NA

CDR3 protein: CASSYSAGARAEQFF
V gene: TRBV6-2/TRBV6-3
J gene: TRBJ2-1
D gene: NA

CDR3 protein: CASSPPVGDEKLFF
V gene: TRBV18
J gene: TRBJ1-4
D gene: NA

CDR3 protein: CASSYRAGGYSEQFF
V gene: TRBV7-7
J gene: TRBJ2-1
D gene: TRBD2

CDR3 protein: CASSDGPLGQYF
V gene: TRBV28
J gene: TRBJ2-3
D gene: NA

CDR3 protein: CASSLEGQGAGEQFF
V gene: TRBV7-7
J gene: TRBJ2-1
D gene: TRBD1

CDR3 protein: CASSSGQGTSGANVLTF
V gene: TRBV5-4
J gene: TRBJ2-6
D gene: TRBD1

CDR3 protein: CASSPSPQFGNTIYF
V gene: TRBV7-7
J gene: TRBJ1-3
D gene: NA

CDR3 protein: CASSPATTGDGYTF
V gene: TRBV18
J gene: TRBJ1-2
D gene: TRBD1

CDR3 protein: CASRRGLRDTGELFF
V gene: TRBV5-4
J gene: TRBJ2-2
D gene: NA

CDR3 protein: CASREQNTEAFF
V gene: TRBV5-1
J gene: TRBJ1-1
D gene: NA

CDR3 protein: CASSLRWAGGLYEQYF
V gene: TRBV11-3
J gene: TRBJ2-7
D gene: TRBD1

CDR3 protein: CASSIRTRRKGEEKLFF
V gene: TRBV19
J gene: TRBJ1-4
D gene: NA

CDR3 protein: CASSLSVTRARETQYF
V gene: TRBV27
J gene: TRBJ2-5
D gene: NA

CDR3 protein: CASSRIRSNNEQFF
V gene: TRBV2
J gene: TRBJ2-1
D gene: NA

CDR3 protein: CASLNLNSGNTIYF
V gene: TRBV19
J gene: TRBJ1-3
D gene: NA

CDR3 protein: CASSLQGVGQPQHF
V gene: TRBV2
J gene: TRBJ1-5
D gene: TRBD1

CDR3 protein: CASSHPRRANQPQHF
V gene: TRBV14
J gene: TRBJ1-5
D gene: NA

CDR3 protein: CASSGGVYEQYF
V gene: TRBV10-2
J gene: TRBJ2-7
D gene: NA

CDR3 protein: CASTPTDGNYGYTF
V gene: TRBV5-1
J gene: TRBJ1-2
D gene: NA

CDR3 protein: CAIRAQGAHTDTQYF
V gene: TRBV10-3
J gene: TRBJ2-3
D gene: TRBD1

CDR3 protein: CASSQGQGFGNTIYF
V gene: TRBV4-1
J gene: TRBJ1-3
D gene: TRBD1

CDR3 protein: CASSYSAEQYF
V gene: TRBV5-1
J gene: TRBJ2-7
D gene: NA

CDR3 protein: CASSMGQLENQPQHF
V gene: TRBV19
J gene: TRBJ1-5
D gene: TRBD1

CDR3 protein: CASSQDQRGPNTEAFF
V gene: TRBV4-1
J gene: TRBJ1-1
D gene: TRBD1

CDR3 protein: CASSIGRGMIHEQFF
V gene: TRBV19
J gene: TRBJ2-1
D gene: NA

CDR3 protein: CASSQARQGVNGYTF
V gene: TRBV4-1
J gene: TRBJ1-2
D gene: TRBD1

CDR3 protein: CASSQVSFGNTIYF
V gene: TRBV14
J gene: TRBJ1-3
D gene: NA

CDR3 protein: CATLPTGARTDTQYF
V gene: TRBV10-3
J gene: TRBJ2-3
D gene: TRBD1

CDR3 protein: CASSLQNSPLHF
V gene: TRBV3-1/TRBV3-2
J gene: TRBJ1-6
D gene: NA

CDR3 protein: CAWRQKDRDNQPQHF
V gene: TRBV30
J gene: TRBJ1-5
D gene: TRBD1

CDR3 protein: CASSRSQVQNTEAFF
V gene: TRBV3-1/TRBV3-2
J gene: TRBJ1-1
D gene: NA

CDR3 protein: CASSLDLPPGGNQPQHF
V gene: TRBV7-8
J gene: TRBJ1-5
D gene: NA

CDR3 protein: CASSILTGNTEAFF
V gene: TRBV19
J gene: TRBJ1-1
D gene: NA

CDR3 protein: CAINPGQGYNEQFF
V gene: TRBV10-3
J gene: TRBJ2-1
D gene: TRBD1

CDR3 protein: CATSDPAGTGSNEQFF
V gene: TRBV24-1
J gene: TRBJ2-1
D gene: TRBD1

CDR3 protein: CASSSQGAGYGYTF
V gene: TRBV5-6
J gene: TRBJ1-2
D gene: TRBD1

CDR3 protein: CASSLRPIPMNTEAFF
V gene: TRBV18
J gene: TRBJ1-1
D gene: NA